The 30 T cell receptor beta chains below all came from one sample that was sequenced in a study of CD8+ T cells in alopecia areata. Markers used for sorting pooled cutaneous lymph node cells were CD4, CD8alpha, NKG2D, NKG2ACE and others. Reverse transcription of extracted RNA yielded cDNA, which provided the sequencing template. Some clones are missing from TCRdb's copy, which holds only in-frame ones; the method was immunoSEQ multiplex PCR. The record shows about 300,000 clones for this sample, with no singletons present. Sequenced sample: CD4+ T cells sorted from a lymph node. The source of these receptors is a C3H/HeJ mouse with alopecia areata. Mouse strain MHC haplotype: H2-k.

Comment on this clone: Each gene name is a mouse one. The read terminates 4 residues ahead of where the CDR3 ends, so the germline J gene completes it. Other DNA variants within this sample encode the same CDR3. The chain links TRBV29 to TRBJ2-5; D uncertain. The length of the CDR3 is 11 residues. The germline V gene encodes CDR1 MSHET and CDR2 SYDVDS. The CDR3 region is CASSPQDTQYF. CDR3 bases read: TGTGCTAGCAGCCCACAGGAC.

Points on this clone: Mouse gene names apply. The observed sequence ends 4 residues before the CDR3 terminus, with the missing tail filled in from the germline J gene. This chain connects TRBV5 to TRBJ1-1, with D possibly matching TRBD1 (6 bases). The CDR3 consists of 14 residues. Germline values: CDR1 LGHNA, CDR2 YNLKQL (reference sequence). With 4 bases removed from V and 3 bases from J, the gap between germline ends came to 12 bases. CDR3 in amino acids: CASSPQGTDTEVFF. The part of the CDR3 DNA that was read is TGTGCCAGCAGCCCGCAGGGGACTGACACA.

In this sample, this clone turned up many times. Each gene name is a mouse one. Partial CDR3 DNA: TGTGCTAGCAGCGAGAGGTCT. Protein product: CASSERS. From start to end, the CDR3 is CASSERSEQFF. The V gene is TRBV17, the J gene TRBJ2-1, with no clear D. The DNA ends 4 residues before the CDR3 does, and the rest of the CDR3 is filled in from the germline J gene. This CDR3 comprises 11 residues. Germline loops: CDR1 MNHDT, CDR2 YYDKIL.

Note on this clone: The gene symbols are mouse symbols. The read ends 4 residues before the CDR3 terminus; that terminus is restored from the germline J gene. The gene calls are TRBV31 and TRBJ2-2; TRBD1 matches at 9 bases. After removal of 3 bases from V and 4 bases from J, the junction contained 6 bases not matched to a gene. Germline assignment: CDR1 GKSSPN and CDR2 SITVG. The CDR3 consists of 15 residues. CDR3 residues: CAWRPGDRATGQLYF. CDR3 bases read: TGTGCCTGGAGGCCGGGGGACAGGGCCACCGGG.

Notes on this clone: Here the gene names and germline are mouse. The read ends 4 residues shy of where the CDR3 ends; the end is completed using the germline J gene. V is TRBV15 and J is TRBJ1-2, with D perhaps matching TRBD1 (6 bases). Trimming took off 4 bases at V and 3 bases at J, with 12 bases between the two ends. Germline loops: CDR1 SGHND, CDR2 FRSKSL. The CDR3 is 14 amino acids. Incomplete CDR3 DNA: TGTGCCAGCAGTTCGGCAGGGGAGGACTCC. This gives the protein CASSSAGEDS. Given in full, the CDR3 is CASSSAGEDSDYTF.

As for this clone: The germline and genes are mouse ones. The sequenced fragment ends 4 residues before the CDR3 boundary, so the rest is inferred from the germline J gene. This chain connects TRBV13-1 to TRBJ2-5, with 9 nucleotides matching TRBD1. The CDR3 loop spans 14 amino acids. Germline V gene data show CDR1 as NSHNY and CDR2 as SYGAGN. CDR3 DNA (partial): TGTGCCAGCAGAGAACAGGGGGCGAAAGAC. This translates into CASREQGAKD. The entire CDR3 protein is CASREQGAKDTQYF.

About this clone itself: Gene names and germline refer to mouse. Read coverage stops 4 residues before the CDR3 terminus; the germline J gene supplies the remainder. The J gene is TRBJ2-2, the V gene TRBV13-3, with a possible D match to TRBD1 (6 bases). CDR3 size: 13 residues. CDR1 and CDR2 from the germline V gene are NNHDY and SYVADS. V lost 5 bases and J 3 bases, leaving 8 bases between the germline ends. Partial CDR3 DNA: TGTGCCAGCAGAGGGACATACACCGGG. This gives the protein CASRGTYTG. The entire CDR3 is CASRGTYTGQLYF.

A remark on this clone: Mouse germline and gene names are used. Read sequence stops 4 residues before the CDR3 end, and the germline J gene provides the missing end. This chain uses TRBV31 with TRBJ2-2, with 10 positions matching TRBD2. The CDR3 is made up of 15 amino acids. Germline-derived CDR1 and CDR2 are GKSSPN and SITVG. The V segment lost 3 bases and the J segment 1 base; nucleotides outside the gene matches: 2. This chain's CDR3 is CAWRRLGGNTGQLYF. Partial CDR3 DNA: TGTGCCTGGAGGCGACTGGGGGGAAACACCGGG.

This clone was counted between two and nine times. Germline and genes here are mouse. The sequenced fragment ends 4 residues before the CDR3 boundary, so the rest is inferred from the germline J gene. The chain links TRBV1 to TRBJ2-7, with 9 bases that match TRBD2. Germline assignment: CDR1 NSQYPW and CDR2 LRSPGD (reference sequence). The CDR3 has 15 residues. CDR3 protein: CTCSADYGGAYEQYF. The covered CDR3 bases are TGCACCTGCAGTGCAGATTATGGGGGGGCTTAT. Using reference TRBV1 and TRBJ2-7 for the parts outside the CDR3, the full variable domain is VTLLEQNPRWRLVPRGQAVNLRCILKNSQYPWMSWYQQDLQKQLQWLFTLRSPGDKEVKSLPGADYLATRVTDTELRLQVANMSQGRTLYCTCSADYGGAYEQYFGPGTRLTVL.

This clone was observed a handful of times. Gene names and germline refer to mouse. The read finishes 4 residues shy of the CDR3 end, and the germline J gene is used to complete it. The gene calls are TRBV14 and TRBJ2-1; TRBD2 aligns across 7 bases. V lost 3 bases and J lost 1; bases outside the gene matches: 4. This CDR3 comprises 15 residues. From germline, CDR1 is SGHDT and CDR2 FRDEAV. The part of the CDR3 DNA that was read is TGTGCCAGCAGTTCCGACTGGGAGAACTATGCT. Its protein is CASSSDWENYA. The complete CDR3 sequence is CASSSDWENYAEQFF.

Details on this clone: Mouse names are used for the genes. The DNA ends 4 residues before the CDR3 does, and the rest of the CDR3 is filled in from the germline J gene. This sequence joins TRBV31 and TRBJ2-2; 8 bases are a match to TRBD1. CDR1 GKSSPN and CDR2 SITVG come from the germline V gene. V was pared by 3 bases and J by 2 bases, with 8 bases of the junction left unmatched. The CDR3 totals 16 residues. CDR3 DNA (partial): TGTGCCTGGAGCCAACCGGGACAGGTCAACACCGGG. Protein sequence: CAWSQPGQVNTG. The CDR3, in full, reads CAWSQPGQVNTGQLYF.

This clone was seen more than once but under ten times. Mouse germline and gene names are used. From the germline J gene comes the end of the CDR3, since the read stops 4 residues before it. The chain has TRBV13-2 and TRBJ2-5, with D tentatively TRBD2 (7 bases). The CDR3 spans 13 residues. The germline V gene encodes CDR1 NNHNN and CDR2 SYGAGS (reference sequence). The CDR3 protein is CASGGGALDTQYF. The CDR3 DNA, read in part, is TGTGCCAGCGGTGGGGGGGCGCTGGAC.

This clone has only a few counts. The germline and genes are mouse ones. The read is 4 residues too short to cover the CDR3 end, so that end is filled in from the germline J gene. The chain recombines TRBV5 with TRBJ2-1; TRBD2 matches 8 bases. Per the germline V gene, CDR1 is LGHNA and CDR2 is YNLKQL (reference sequence). Unmatched junction bases numbered 7, after V lost 2 bases and J lost 4 bases. This CDR3 has 16 amino acids. CDR3 bases read: TGTGCCAGCAGCCAACCTCGACTGGGGACTTATGCT. Its protein is CASSQPRLGTYA. In full, the CDR3 reads CASSQPRLGTYAEQFF.

This clone was observed a few times. All gene names here are mouse names. The missing CDR3 end, 4 residues past where the read stops, is filled in from the germline J gene. This chain links TRBV19 with TRBJ2-3; D possibly corresponds to TRBD1 (5 bases). The CDR3 totals 15 residues. Per the germline V gene, CDR1 is FNHDT and CDR2 is SITEND (reference sequence). Trimming left V 2 bases short and J 0 bases short, with 10 bases between. The DNA read from the CDR3 is TGTGCCAGCAGTATGGCAGGGTCTAGTGCAGAA. Its translation: CASSMAGSSAE. The entire CDR3 protein reads CASSMAGSSAETLYF.

As for this clone: Each gene name is a mouse one. Read data end 4 residues before the CDR3 end; the end is taken from the germline J gene. The chain employs TRBV1 and TRBJ1-2, with 10 bases fitting TRBD1. V was clipped by 1 base and J by 0 bases; unmatched bases: 2. The length of the CDR3 is 16 residues. Germline-derived CDR1 and CDR2 are NSQYPW and LRSPGD (reference sequence). The sequenced part of the CDR3 DNA is TGCACCTGCAGTGCAGGGGACAGGGGTGCAAACTCC. It specifies CTCSAGDRGANS. Given in full, the CDR3 is CTCSAGDRGANSDYTF.

This clone was seen only a few times. Mouse germline and gene names are used. The sequence runs out 4 residues before the end of the CDR3; the remainder is reconstructed from the germline J gene. The rearrangement uses TRBV19 and TRBJ1-1, with TRBD1 matching 10 bases. The V gene's germline CDR1 is FNHDT and CDR2 SITEND (reference sequence). The CDR3 runs to 14 residues. CDR3 loop: CASRPGQGRAEVFF. CDR3 DNA, as far as it was read: TGTGCCAGCAGGCCGGGACAGGGGAGGGCA.

This clone was counted at least ten times. Germline and genes: mouse. The CDR3 extends 4 residues past the end of the read, so its final part is completed from the germline J gene. Other DNA variants within this sample encode the same CDR3. This chain connects TRBV13-1 to TRBJ1-1; TRBD1 is a possible D gene (5 bases). There are 14 residues in the CDR3. The V gene's germline CDR1 is NSHNY and CDR2 SYGAGN. Trimming left V 0 bases short and J 1 base short, with 7 bases between. The DNA read from the CDR3 is TGTGCCAGCAGTGATGGCCAGGGGAACACA. Translation: CASSDGQGNT. The whole CDR3 protein is CASSDGQGNTEVFF.

This clone has just a few counts. Here the gene names and germline are mouse. The missing CDR3 end, 4 residues past where the read stops, is filled in from the germline J gene. The rearrangement uses TRBV1 and TRBJ2-2, with D perhaps matching TRBD1 (5 bases). CDR3 length: 16 residues. V lost 1 base and J 0 bases, leaving 9 bases between the germline ends. Germline V gives CDR1 NSQYPW, CDR2 LRSPGD (reference sequence). CDR3 loop: CTCSAGQFANTGQLYF. Partial CDR3 DNA: TGCACCTGCAGTGCAGGACAGTTTGCAAACACCGGG.

As to this clone: Germline and genes here are mouse. The observed sequence ends 4 residues before the CDR3 terminus, with the missing tail filled in from the germline J gene. J is TRBJ2-5 and V is TRBV13-1; 10 nucleotides align to TRBD1. The CDR3 covers 14 residues. The germline V gene encodes CDR1 NSHNY and CDR2 SYGAGN. CDR3 sequence: CASSVRDRGDTQYF. CDR3 DNA, as far as it was read: TGTGCCAGCAGTGTCCGGGACAGGGGAGAC.

This clone was found a few times. The genes and germline here are from mouse. The read is 4 residues too short to cover the CDR3 end, so that end is filled in from the germline J gene. The chain joins TRBV13-1 to TRBJ1-1, with a weak D call TRBD1 (5 bases). V was shortened by 5 bases and J by 1 base, with 9 bases between the two germline ends. The germline gives CDR1 NSHNY, CDR2 SYGAGN. The CDR3 loop spans 13 amino acids. CDR3 DNA, as far as it was read: TGTGCCAGCAGCGGACACCTAAACACA. Its protein is CASSGHLNT. The whole CDR3 sequence is CASSGHLNTEVFF.

This clone was detected a few times. Gene labels here are mouse ones. From the germline J gene comes the end of the CDR3, since the read stops 4 residues before it. This specimen includes other DNA sequences encoding the same CDR3. This chain joins TRBV13-3 and TRBJ1-2; TRBD1 is a possible D gene (6 bases). The germline gives CDR1 NNHDY, CDR2 SYVADS. This CDR3 contains 14 residues. V was cut by 0 bases and J by 3 bases, with 9 bases left in between. The DNA read from the CDR3 is TGTGCCAGCAGTGATGGCAGGGGAGACTCC. As protein: CASSDGRGDS. The entire CDR3 sequence reads CASSDGRGDSDYTF.

Remarks on this clone: Germline and genes here are mouse. The read ends 4 residues shy of where the CDR3 ends; the end is completed using the germline J gene. The V gene is TRBV1, the J gene TRBJ2-5; 8 bases line up with TRBD1. V lost 2 bases and J lost 2; bases outside the gene matches: 3. This CDR3 is 15 amino acids long. The germline V gene has CDR1 NSQYPW and CDR2 LRSPGD (reference sequence). The DNA read from the CDR3 is TGCACCTGCAGTGCACAGGGGGCCGGCCAAGAC. This gives the protein CTCSAQGAGQD. The whole CDR3 protein reads CTCSAQGAGQDTQYF.

Note on this clone: These gene names are mouse names. The CDR3 end falls 4 residues outside the read, so it is completed with the germline J gene. The gene calls are TRBV13-1 and TRBJ2-5, with 10 positions matching TRBD2. The CDR3 has 13 amino acids. In germline, CDR1 is NSHNY, CDR2 SYGAGN. V lost 6 bases to trimming and J lost 3 bases; unmatched junction nucleotides: 1. This CDR3 reads CASMDWGQDTQYF. The part of the CDR3 DNA that was read is TGTGCCAGCATGGACTGGGGGCAAGAC.

Regarding this clone: Gene names are mouse gene names. This specimen includes other DNA sequences encoding the same CDR3. CDR3 DNA, as far as it was read: TGTGCCAGCAGCCAAGAGACTGGGGACTAT. It translates to CASSQETGDY. The CDR3 as a whole reads CASSQETGDYEQYF. V is TRBV5 and J is TRBJ2-7; TRBD2 agrees at 8 bases. From the germline J gene comes the end of the CDR3, since the read stops 4 residues before it. Germline values: CDR1 LGHNA, CDR2 YNLKQL (reference sequence). This CDR3 is 14 amino acids long. After removal of 0 bases from V and 3 bases from J, the junction contained 1 base not matched to a gene.

This clone was observed a few times. The gene symbols are mouse symbols. The read finishes 4 residues shy of the CDR3 end, and the germline J gene is used to complete it. The chain couples TRBV19 to TRBJ2-7; 9 bases fit TRBD1. The CDR3 has 14 residues. Looked up from germline, CDR1 is FNHDT and CDR2 is SITEND (reference sequence). This chain's CDR3 is CASSIMGQGDEQYF. Incomplete CDR3 DNA: TGTGCCAGCAGTATAATGGGACAGGGAGAT.

In this sample, this clone turned up many times. Any gene name here is a mouse gene name. The CDR3 extends 3 residues past the end of the read, so its final part is completed from the germline J gene. The chain joins TRBV17 to TRBJ1-6, with 8 bases identical to TRBD1. TRBJ1-6 is noted as an ORF with a role that remains uncertain. The V segment lost 6 bases and the J segment 2 bases; nucleotides outside the gene matches: 3. This CDR3 contains 15 residues. Germline CDR1 MNHDT, CDR2 YYDKIL. CDR3 loop: CASSSGGAYNSPLYF. CDR3 DNA (partial): TGTGCTAGCAGCTCAGGGGGCGCCTATAATTCGCCC.

In its sample, this clone was seen a few times. Gene names are mouse gene names. Read coverage stops 4 residues before the CDR3 terminus; the germline J gene supplies the remainder. In the same sample, other DNA sequences code for this CDR3. V usage is TRBV31 and J usage is TRBJ1-1; 7 bases align to TRBD1. The CDR3 has 13 amino acids. Trimming cost V 0 bases and J 4 bases; bases outside gene matches: 2. Per germline, CDR1 GKSSPN and CDR2 SITVG. Incomplete CDR3 DNA: TGTGCCTGGAGTCTAGACAGGGCCACA. Translated, it gives CAWSLDRAT. The entire CDR3 sequence reads CAWSLDRATEVFF.

Concerning this clone: The gene names here belong to mouse. With the read ending 4 residues before the CDR3 end, the germline J gene is used to fill in that end. This chain links TRBV14 with TRBJ2-1, with 9 bases lining up with TRBD1. Germline CDR1 SGHDT, CDR2 FRDEAV. CDR3 length: 13 amino acids. The sequenced CDR3 bases are TGTGCGGCCGGGACAGGGAGCTATGCT. It translates to CAAGTGSYA. The complete CDR3 reads CAAGTGSYAEQFF.

On this clone: Mouse names are used for the genes. Coverage ceases 4 residues before the CDR3 finishes, and the germline J gene fills in the end. The chain carries TRBV13-1 and TRBJ2-1, with a possible D match to TRBD2 (7 bases). This CDR3 is 16 amino acids long. Per the germline V gene, CDR1 is NSHNY and CDR2 is SYGAGN. The V and J ends lost 1 base and 0 bases respectively, with 11 bases between them. CDR3 sequence reads: CASSDLGAHNYAEQFF. The covered CDR3 bases are TGTGCCAGCAGTGATCTGGGGGCCCATAACTATGCT.

In the case of this clone: The gene symbols are mouse symbols. CDR3 region: CAWTGGQGPPNSDYTF. Partial CDR3 DNA: TGTGCCTGGACTGGGGGACAGGGGCCACCAAACTCC. The rearrangement uses TRBV31 and TRBJ1-2; 10 nucleotides agree with TRBD1. The DNA ends 4 residues before the CDR3 does, and the rest of the CDR3 is filled in from the germline J gene. The V gene's germline CDR1 is GKSSPN and CDR2 SITVG. V dropped 4 bases and J dropped 0; count of bases not matched to a gene: 8. CDR3 length: 16 amino acids.